Listed here are 26 T cell receptor beta chains from one sample, sequenced in a study of CD8+ T cells in alopecia areata. It was cDNA, reverse transcribed from extracted RNA, that served as the sequencing template. The protocol was immunoSEQ multiplex PCR, while the TCRdb copy is restricted to in-frame clones and leaves out a portion. The data contain more than 200,000 clones, roughly two thirds of them singletons. The sequencing here drew on CD4+ T cells sorted from blood, taken at week 0. These receptor sequences come from a human donor with alopecia areata.

This chain uses TRBV5-1 with TRBJ2-1, with 9 bases matching TRBD1. The CDR3 has 15 amino acids. The germline V gene encodes CDR1 SGHRS and CDR2 YFSETQ. The junction had 7 bases not matched to a gene; V was cut back by 1 base and J by 8 bases. DNA of the CDR3: TGCGCCAGCAGCTTGCTAGGGACAGGGTCGGATGAGCAGTTCTTC. Its protein product is CASSLLGTGSDEQFF.

This clone has at least ten counts. This rearrangement joins TRBV5-6 to TRBJ2-2; perhaps TRBD1 as D (6 bases). CDR3 length: 14 residues. Per the germline V gene, CDR1 is SGHDT and CDR2 is YYEEEE. The V end lost 4 bases, the J end lost 1 base, and 8 bases lay between the germline ends. The CDR3 here is CASSPGQNTGELFF. The CDR3 coding sequence is TGTGCCAGCAGCCCGGGACAGAACACCGGGGAGCTGTTTTTT.

This clone was recorded a few times. The chain carries TRBV7-9 and TRBJ2-7; TRBD1 aligns across 7 bases. The CDR3 runs to 15 residues. With V trimmed by 2 bases and J by 4 bases, 8 bases remained unmatched. Germline CDR1 reads SEHNR; CDR2 reads FQNEAQ (reference sequence). The chain's CDR3 is CASSLFEGAWYEQYF. The DNA for the CDR3 is TGTGCCAGCAGCTTATTCGAGGGGGCATGGTACGAGCAGTACTTC.

This sequence joins TRBV5-4 and TRBJ2-1, with TRBD1 matching 9 bases. Germline assignment: CDR1 SGHNT and CDR2 YYREEE (reference sequence). J was trimmed by 2 bases and V by 4 bases; bases with no gene match: 4. The length of the CDR3 is 15 residues. This CDR3 is CASSMDRGPYNEQFF. The CDR3 region has the DNA TGTGCCAGCAGCATGGACAGGGGCCCCTACAATGAGCAGTTCTTC.

The genes are TRBV7-9 and TRBJ1-1; TRBD1 aligns across 7 bases. The CDR3 length is 14 residues. Germline CDR1 and CDR2: SEHNR and FQNEAQ (reference sequence). Trimming at V came to 5 bases and at J to 5 bases, leaving 8 bases not matched to a gene. The CDR3 nucleotides read TGTGCCAGCAGCCTCTCAGGGGGAGAGACTGAAGCTTTCTTT. Residues: CASSLSGGETEAFF.

About this clone: The sample holds other DNA sequences that translate to the same CDR3. J is TRBJ1-1 and V is TRBV29-1; possibly TRBD1 for D (5 bases). Trimming took off 4 bases at V and 8 bases at J, with 8 bases between the two ends. CDR1 SQVTM and CDR2 ANQGSEA come from the germline V gene. The CDR3 runs to 10 residues. CDR3 sequence reads: CSVGGGEAFF. CDR3 nucleotides: TGCAGCGTTGGTGGGGGGGAAGCTTTCTTT.

This clone was seen a few times. The V gene is TRBV15, the J gene TRBJ2-3; D is unclear. CDR3 length: 13 residues. Deletions cut 0 bases from V and 8 bases from J, with 9 bases between. CDR1 LNHNV and CDR2 YYDKDF come from the germline V gene (reference sequence). As DNA, the CDR3 is TGTGCCACCAGCAGAGATCGTGTGCGTACGCAGTATTTT. This gives the protein CATSRDRVRTQYF.

The J gene is TRBJ2-7, the V gene TRBV29-1; 7 bases are shared with TRBD1. CDR1 is SQVTM and CDR2 is ANQGSEA in the germline V gene. Germline trimming cut 8 bases from V and 2 bases from J; bases unmatched to any gene: 6. The CDR3 totals 12 residues. CDR3 nucleotides: TGCAGCACCCGGGACAGTCCCTACGAGCAGTACTTC. As protein: CSTRDSPYEQYF.

The chain employs TRBV29-1 and TRBJ2-3, with 7 bases that match TRBD2. CDR1 and CDR2 from the germline V gene are SQVTM and ANQGSEA. The CDR3 consists of 17 residues. Unmatched junction bases numbered 17, after V lost 8 bases and J lost 0 bases. This CDR3 is CSFRSIRSGDSTDTQYF. As DNA, the CDR3 is TGCAGCTTCCGAAGTATAAGGAGCGGGGACAGCACAGATACGCAGTATTTT.

The chain uses TRBV5-1 and TRBJ2-1; the D is unclear. Trimming left V 0 bases short and J 9 bases short, with 10 bases between. CDR1 SGHRS and CDR2 YFSETQ come from the germline V gene. The CDR3 is 13 residues long. Written as DNA, the CDR3 is TGCGCCAGCAGCTTGGTTCGGGCCAGTGAGCAGTTCTTC. This sequence encodes CASSLVRASEQFF.

This clone occurred a few times. The chain is built from TRBV7-3 and TRBJ2-3, with D tentatively TRBD1 (6 bases). The germline V gene has CDR1 SGHTA and CDR2 FQGTGA. V lost 5 bases, J lost 3 bases, and 12 bases lay in between. This CDR3 has 14 residues. The CDR3 region has the DNA TGTGCCAGCAGCCCCGGACAGCGTACAGATACGCAGTATTTT. It encodes CASSPGQRTDTQYF. The whole variable domain, filled in from reference TRBV7-3 and TRBJ2-3, reads GAGVSQTPSNKVTEKGKYVELRCDPISGHTALYWYRQSLGQGPEFLIYFQGTGAADDSGLPNDRFFAVRPEGSVSTLKIQRTERGDSAVYLCASSPGQRTDTQYFGPGTRLTVL.

The chain couples TRBV6-5 to TRBJ1-6, with D uncertain. The germline V gene encodes CDR1 MNHEY and CDR2 SVGAGI. This CDR3 has 13 residues. V was pared by 6 bases and J by 9 bases, with 12 bases between. CDR3 sequence reads: CASRPDTFSPLHF. The CDR3 bases are TGTGCCAGCAGACCCGACACCTTTTCACCCCTCCACTTT.

The chain couples TRBV7-9 to TRBJ2-7, with a possible D match to TRBD1 (5 bases). In germline, CDR1 is SEHNR, CDR2 FQNEAQ (reference sequence). The CDR3 runs to 15 residues. Trimming took off 5 bases at V and 0 bases at J, with 14 bases between the two ends. CDR3 sequence reads: CASSMDTRSSYEQYF. CDR3 in DNA: TGTGCCAGCAGCATGGACACAAGGAGCTCCTACGAGCAGTACTTC.

CDR3 loop: CASFGAELFF. The DNA for the CDR3 is TGTGCCAGCTTTGGGGCGGAGCTGTTTTTT. The J gene is TRBJ2-2, the V gene TRBV7-9; tentative D call: TRBD1 (5 bases). V lost 8 bases and J 10 bases, leaving 8 bases between the germline ends. Looked up from germline, CDR1 is SEHNR and CDR2 is FQNEAQ (reference sequence). CDR3 length: 10 amino acids.

V and J are TRBV6-1 and TRBJ2-1; the match to TRBD2 covers 8 bases. V lost 6 bases to trimming and J lost 10 bases; unmatched junction nucleotides: 8. Looked up from germline, CDR1 is MNHNS and CDR2 is SASEGT. The CDR3 length is 13 residues. The CDR3 DNA is TGTGCCAGCAGGCGGGAAGCGGGGGAAGAGCAGTTCTTC. It codes for CASRREAGEEQFF.

The J gene is TRBJ2-7, the V gene TRBV5-1; tentatively, D is TRBD1 (5 bases). The CDR3 loop spans 15 amino acids. In germline, CDR1 is SGHRS, CDR2 YFSETQ. V gave up 0 bases and J gave up 0 bases, with 10 bases separating them. In DNA form, the CDR3 reads TGCGCCAGCAGCTTGGGATGGACATCCTCCTACGAGCAGTACTTC. Translating gives CASSLGWTSSYEQYF.

This chain connects TRBV2 to TRBJ2-4; D is perhaps TRBD1 or TRBD2 (5 bases each). The CDR3 is 15 amino acids. Germline V lookup: CDR1 SNHLY, CDR2 FYNNEI. V lost 5 bases to trimming and J lost 0 bases, with 11 bases between them. In DNA form, the CDR3 reads TGTGCCAGCAGTTCCGGGACCCTAGCCAAAAACATTCAGTACTTC. Translation gives CASSSGTLAKNIQYF.

J is TRBJ2-7 and V is TRBV7-2; 9 bases are shared with TRBD1. In germline, CDR1 is SGHTA, CDR2 FQGNSA. The CDR3 runs to 16 residues. V shed 2 bases and J 3 bases; nucleotides not matched to a gene: 8. This CDR3 is CASSLRTGVSYYEQYF. The CDR3 DNA sequence: TGTGCCAGCAGCTTAAGGACAGGGGTTAGTTACTACGAGCAGTACTTC.

V usage is TRBV29-1 and J usage is TRBJ2-5; 7 bases fit TRBD1. J was trimmed by 5 bases and V by 6 bases; bases with no gene match: 9. The germline CDR1 and CDR2 sequences are SQVTM and ANQGSEA. The CDR3 is made up of 13 amino acids. The CDR3 here is CSVKGQVGETQYF. CDR3 in DNA: TGCAGCGTCAAAGGACAGGTTGGGGAGACCCAGTACTTC.

The genes are TRBV7-3 and TRBJ2-5, with D possibly called TRBD1 or TRBD2 (5 bases each). Germline values: CDR1 SGHTA, CDR2 FQGTGA. The CDR3 consists of 15 residues. The germline V and J ends were trimmed by 0 bases and 5 bases, with 13 bases remaining between them. CDR3 bases: TGTGCCAGCAGCTTAACGGGACCGTCAGGGGAGACCCAGTACTTC. Its translation: CASSLTGPSGETQYF.

This clone appeared a few times. The chain carries TRBV4-1 and TRBJ1-4, with D hard to call. The germline V gene encodes CDR1 MGHRA and CDR2 YSYEKL. Trimming cost V 3 bases and J 7 bases, with 6 bases left between them. The CDR3 contains 12 residues. The CDR3 DNA reads as TGCGCCAGCAGCCATATGGGTGAAAAACTGTTTTTT. Its protein is CASSHMGEKLFF.

The chain carries TRBV30 and TRBJ1-2; tentative D call: TRBD1 (6 bases). Germline V CDR1 and CDR2: GTSNPN, SVGIG (reference sequence). CDR3 length: 12 amino acids. V was clipped by 4 bases and J by 4 bases, with 10 bases between them. CDR3 bases: TGTGCCTGGACGGACAGATTCTATGGCTACACCTTC. Its protein product is CAWTDRFYGYTF. Drawing the rest from reference TRBV30 and TRBJ1-2, the complete variable domain is SQTIHQWPATLVQPVGSPLSLECTVEGTSNPNLYWYRQAAGRGLQLLFYSVGIGQISSEVPQNLSASRPQDRQFILSSKKLLLSDSGFYLCAWTDRFYGYTFGSGTRLTVV.

The genes are TRBV7-9 and TRBJ2-4; 9 positions agree with TRBD1. This CDR3 contains 14 residues. Germline CDR1 is SEHNR and CDR2 is FQNEAQ (reference sequence). V shed 5 bases, J shed 6 bases, and the junction held 5 bases outside the gene matches. Here the CDR3 reads CASSTGQGLNIQYF. The DNA of the CDR3 is TGTGCCAGCAGCACGGGACAGGGCCTAAACATTCAGTACTTC.

Here the CDR3 reads CASSPEPDQPQHF. The CDR3 DNA sequence: TGCGCCAGCAGCCCGGAGCCAGATCAGCCCCAGCATTTT. The rearrangement links TRBV5-1 to TRBJ1-5; no firm D call. The CDR3 is made up of 13 amino acids. Per germline, CDR1 SGHRS and CDR2 YFSETQ. Trimming shortened V by 4 bases and J by 5 bases, and 10 bases separated the two germline ends. Variable domain in full (rest from reference TRBV5-1 and TRBJ1-5): KAGVTQTPRYLIKTRGQQVTLSCSPISGHRSVSWYQQTPGQGLQFLFEYFSETQRNKGNFPGRFSGRQFSNSRSEMNVSTLELGDSALYLCASSPEPDQPQHFGDGTRLSIL.

This chain connects TRBV7-8 to TRBJ1-1; possibly TRBD1 for D (5 bases). The V end lost 5 bases, the J end lost 1 base, and 11 bases lay between the germline ends. This CDR3 spans 14 amino acids. Germline V gives CDR1 SGHVS, CDR2 FQNEAQ. CDR3 coding DNA: TGTGCCAGCAGCCAGACAGCCTGGAACACTGAAGCTTTCTTT. Encoded protein: CASSQTAWNTEAFF.

The V call is TRBV29-1, the J call TRBJ1-4; 7 positions agree with TRBD1. This CDR3 region has 12 residues. V shed 4 bases, J shed 7 bases, and the junction held 3 bases outside the gene matches. Germline CDR1 and CDR2: SQVTM and ANQGSEA. The chain's CDR3 is CSVAGGGEKLFF. In DNA, the CDR3 is TGCAGCGTTGCAGGGGGTGGTGAAAAACTGTTTTTT.